The next 27 T cell receptor beta chains were all read from a single sample in a study of blood T cell repertoires in COVID-19. TCRdb keeps only in-frame clones here, not all; method: immunoSEQ multiplex PCR. The sample lists some 250,000 clones, under 85% occurring once. Sequencing input: peripheral blood. These receptors were obtained from a young man who had recovered from COVID-19.

This chain links TRBV6-4 with TRBJ2-3; TRBD2 matches 9 bases. Germline loops: CDR1 MRHNA, CDR2 SNTAGT. The CDR3 totals 16 residues. Unmatched junction bases numbered 6, after V lost 0 bases and J lost 5 bases. As DNA, the CDR3 is TGTGCCAGCAGTGACTCAGGCGGGGGGGCCATAGATACGCAGTATTTT. Translation gives CASSDSGGGAIDTQYF.

There are a few counts of this clone. The genes are TRBV4-1 and TRBJ1-2, with a weak D call TRBD1 (5 bases). The ends were cut back, 3 bases at V and 1 base at J, with 12 bases in the middle. In germline, CDR1 is MGHRA, CDR2 YSYEKL. The CDR3 is made up of 15 amino acids. As DNA, the CDR3 is TGCGCCAGCAGCCACGGGGGGGGAGGTAACTATGGCTACACCTTC. Protein sequence: CASSHGGGGNYGYTF.

This chain uses TRBV14 with TRBJ1-6; D gene ambiguous. V lost 1 base to trimming and J lost 0 bases, with 7 bases between them. This CDR3 comprises 16 residues. Germline CDR1 is SGHDN and CDR2 is FVKESK. CDR3 in amino acids: CASSQGGSSYNSPLHF. In DNA, the CDR3 is TGTGCCAGCAGCCAAGGAGGTAGCTCCTATAATTCACCCCTCCACTTT.

The V call is TRBV18, the J call TRBJ1-1; TRBD1 agrees at 7 bases. The length of the CDR3 is 15 residues. CDR1 is KGHSH, CDR2 LQKENI, per germline. The V and J ends lost 1 base and 0 bases, in that order; junction bases with no gene match: 2. The CDR3 protein is CASSPRDSMNTEAFF. CDR3 coding DNA: TGTGCCAGCTCACCACGGGACAGCATGAACACTGAAGCTTTCTTT.

The rearrangement uses TRBV21-1 and TRBJ1-6. TRBV21-1 corresponds to a pseudogene. This CDR3 is 13 amino acids long. The CDR3 coding sequence is TGTGCCAGCAGCGACGAGCCCTGCGGCCCCCTCCACTTT. It codes for CASSDEPCGPLHF.

The V call is TRBV12-3 or TRBV12-4, the J call TRBJ2-3, with D hard to call. There are 11 residues in the CDR3. Trimming removed 2 bases at V and 6 bases at J, with 3 bases between. CDR3 DNA: TGTGCCAGCAGTTTAAGCGATACGCAGTATTTT. Amino acids: CASSLSDTQYF.

This chain uses TRBV6-1 with TRBJ2-7, with no clear D. CDR3 size: 11 residues. Germline values: CDR1 MNHNS, CDR2 SASEGT. With 5 bases removed from V and 3 bases from J, the gap between germline ends came to 5 bases. CDR3 amino acids: CASSSNYEQYF. The CDR3 DNA reads TGTGCCAGCAGTTCTAACTACGAGCAGTACTTC.

The V call is TRBV7-9, the J call TRBJ2-5, with 12 bases identical to TRBD2. The CDR3 length is 15 residues. Germline lookup yields CDR1 SEHNR and CDR2 FQNEAQ (reference sequence). V was pared by 4 bases and J by 4 bases, with 4 bases of the junction left unmatched. The CDR3, as DNA: TGTGCCAGCAGCTACCCTAGCGGGGGGGCAGAGACCCAGTACTTC. Protein product: CASSYPSGGAETQYF.

The gene calls are TRBV5-6 and TRBJ1-2, with D possibly TRBD1 on 6 matching bases. CDR3 length equals 14 residues. With 5 bases removed from V and 4 bases from J, the gap between germline ends came to 15 bases. CDR1 and CDR2 (germline): SGHDT, YYEEEE. The CDR3 is CASSSAGAVYGYTF. The DNA for the CDR3 is TGTGCCAGCAGTTCCGCAGGGGCGGTCTATGGCTACACCTTC. Full variable domain (outside the CDR3, taken from reference TRBV5-6 and TRBJ1-2): DAGVTQSPTHLIKTRGQQVTLRCSPKSGHDTVSWYQQALGQGPQFIFQYYEEEERQRGNFPDRFSGHQFPNYSSELNVNALLLGDSALYLCASSSAGAVYGYTFGSGTRLTVV.

This chain links TRBV5-4 with TRBJ2-7; TRBD2 matches 10 bases. This CDR3 is 13 amino acids long. Germline V gene sequence: CDR1 SGHNT, CDR2 YYREEE (reference sequence). Trimming took 5 bases from V and 6 from J; bases not matched to a gene: 5. CDR3 protein: CASSQRGGFEQYF. The CDR3 bases are TGTGCCAGCAGTCAGCGGGGGGGTTTCGAGCAGTACTTC.

The chain joins TRBV6-4 to TRBJ1-4, with TRBD1 as a possible D gene (5 bases). The CDR3 runs to 15 residues. Deletions cut 3 bases from V and 8 bases from J, with 16 bases between. Germline V CDR1 and CDR2: MRHNA, SNTAGT. This chain's CDR3 is CASSEGKGISEKLFF. CDR3 nucleotide sequence: TGTGCCAGCAGTGAGGGGAAGGGGATTAGCGAAAAACTGTTTTTT.

The V and J genes are TRBV5-1 and TRBJ2-5, with no clear D. The CDR3 is 13 residues long. The germline V gene encodes CDR1 SGHRS and CDR2 YFSETQ. V lost 0 bases and J lost 3, with 6 bases in between. CDR3 loop: CASSLEHKETQYF. The CDR3 nucleotides are TGCGCCAGCAGCTTGGAACACAAAGAGACCCAGTACTTC.

V gene TRBV5-1 combines with J gene TRBJ1-6; TRBD1 agrees at 9 bases. The junction had 5 bases not matched to a gene; V was cut back by 3 bases and J by 10 bases. Germline CDR1 is SGHRS and CDR2 is YFSETQ. The CDR3 is 14 amino acids. CDR3 protein: CASSWTGEGSPLHF. CDR3 DNA sequence: TGCGCCAGCAGCTGGACAGGGGAGGGATCACCCCTCCACTTT.

This clone came up once. The gene calls are TRBV2 and TRBJ2-5, with 7 positions matching TRBD2. V gave up 1 base and J gave up 5 bases; unmatched junction bases: 7. Germline V gene lookup returns CDR1 SNHLY and CDR2 FYNNEI. The CDR3 has 15 amino acids. CDR3 DNA: TGTGCCAGCAGTGAAGGCGGGGGTTACGGGGAGACCCAGTACTTC. Translated: CASSEGGGYGETQYF.

J is TRBJ1-2 and V is TRBV5-5; 7 positions agree with TRBD1. Germline CDR1 is SGHKS and CDR2 is YYEKEE (reference sequence). This CDR3 region has 12 residues. The V and J ends lost 4 bases and 8 bases, in that order; junction bases with no gene match: 5. CDR3 sequence reads: CASSHDRDGYTF. The CDR3 coding sequence is TGTGCCAGCAGCCACGACAGGGACGGCTACACCTTC.

This clone was seen only once. The rearrangement joins TRBV19 to TRBJ1-4; 10 bases are a match to TRBD1. V was clipped by 8 bases and J by 8 bases; unmatched bases: 5. This CDR3 comprises 13 residues. The germline gives CDR1 LNHDA, CDR2 SQIVND (reference sequence). CDR3 sequence (DNA): TGTGCCAGTGGGACAGGGGACTACGAAAAACTGTTTTTT. It translates to CASGTGDYEKLFF. Combining the CDR3 with reference TRBV19 and TRBJ1-4 gives the whole variable domain DGGITQSPKYLFRKEGQNVTLSCEQNLNHDAMYWYRQDPGQGLRLIYYSQIVNDFQKGDIAEGYSVSREKKESFPLTVTSAQKNPTAFYLCASGTGDYEKLFFGSGTQLSVL.

The V gene is TRBV5-1, the J gene TRBJ1-1; 10 bases match TRBD1. The V gene end was trimmed by 4 bases and the J gene end by 4 bases; junction bases not matched to a gene: 10. The germline V gene encodes CDR1 SGHRS and CDR2 YFSETQ. CDR3 length: 16 amino acids. The DNA of the CDR3 is TGCGCCAGCAGCCCAAGACAGGGGGCGACGGGCACTGAAGCTTTCTTT. Protein product: CASSPRQGATGTEAFF.

This clone was detected a few times. The chain carries TRBV27 and TRBJ2-5; possible D gene TRBD1, 5 bases. Germline V gene sequence: CDR1 MNHEY, CDR2 SMNVEV (reference sequence). CDR3 size: 15 residues. The ends were cut back, 0 bases at V and 5 bases at J, with 13 bases in the middle. The CDR3 here is CASSLSYRGQETQYF. In nucleotides, the CDR3 is TGTGCCAGCAGTTTATCGTATAGGGGCCAGGAGACCCAGTACTTC.

The sample holds one count of this clone. The J gene is TRBJ2-1, the V gene TRBV7-3, with a weak D call TRBD2 (5 bases). V was pared by 0 bases and J by 5 bases, with 14 bases between. The CDR3 loop spans 16 amino acids. Germline CDR1 is SGHTA and CDR2 is FQGTGA. The CDR3 coding sequence is TGTGCCAGCAGCTTAACGGGAGACAAGTGGGACAATGAGCAGTTCTTC. Its translation: CASSLTGDKWDNEQFF.

The chain has TRBV12-3 or TRBV12-4 and TRBJ2-7, with D perhaps matching TRBD1 (5 bases). The length of the CDR3 is 13 residues. V was clipped by 5 bases and J by 6 bases, with 14 bases between them. CDR3 nucleotide sequence: TGTGCCAGCAGTGTGCAGGGATTTGGCGAGCAGTACTTC. Its translation: CASSVQGFGEQYF.

The chain has TRBV5-1 and TRBJ1-2, with D possibly TRBD1 on 5 matching bases. V was trimmed by 0 bases and J by 7 bases, leaving 16 bases between them. The CDR3 is made up of 15 amino acids. The V gene's germline CDR1 is SGHRS and CDR2 YFSETQ. CDR3 in DNA: TGCGCCAGCAGCTTGGATGCGTCAGGGTCTGCTGGCTACACCTTC. Its protein is CASSLDASGSAGYTF.

The chain recombines TRBV9 with TRBJ2-1; 13 bases are a match to TRBD2. There are 16 residues in the CDR3. CDR1 SGDLS and CDR2 YYNGEE come from the germline V gene. V shed 3 bases and J 5 bases; nucleotides not matched to a gene: 5. CDR3 protein: CASSAGLAGANNEQFF. In DNA, the CDR3 is TGTGCCAGCAGCGCCGGACTAGCGGGGGCCAACAATGAGCAGTTCTTC. Filled out from reference TRBV9 and TRBJ2-1, the complete variable domain reads DSGVTQTPKHLITATGQRVTLRCSPRSGDLSVYWYQQSLDQGLQFLIQYYNGEERAKGNILERFSAQQFPDLHSELNLSSLELGDSALYFCASSAGLAGANNEQFFGPGTRLTVL.

The chain joins TRBV28 to TRBJ2-7; tentatively, D is TRBD2 (5 bases). The length of the CDR3 is 14 residues. Trimming stripped 5 bases from V and 0 bases from J, with 11 bases between. Per germline, CDR1 MDHEN and CDR2 SYDVKM. The CDR3 coding sequence is TGTGCCAGCAGTACCACCGGGGTCTCCTACGAGCAGTACGTC. It yields the protein CASSTTGVSYEQYV.

This chain uses TRBV7-9 with TRBJ1-2; TRBD1 aligns across 7 bases. Germline V gene lookup returns CDR1 SEHNR and CDR2 FQNEAQ (reference sequence). With V trimmed by 0 bases and J by 5 bases, 9 bases remained unmatched. The CDR3 sequence is 16 residues long. CDR3 protein: CASSLALHRGPYGYTF. In DNA form, the CDR3 reads TGTGCCAGCAGCTTAGCGCTTCACAGGGGCCCGTATGGCTACACCTTC.

The V gene is TRBV10-3, the J gene TRBJ1-2, with 7 bases that match TRBD1. Germline lookup yields CDR1 ENHRY and CDR2 SYGVKD. The V and J ends lost 5 bases and 7 bases, in that order; junction bases with no gene match: 7. The CDR3 is 13 amino acids. The CDR3 nucleotides read TGTGCCATCAGTTTACAGGGGCAGGGTGGCTACACCTTC. As protein: CAISLQGQGGYTF.

The chain has TRBV2 and TRBJ1-1; tentatively, D is TRBD1 (6 bases). Trimming left V 3 bases short and J 0 bases short, with 11 bases between. The germline CDR1 and CDR2 sequences are SNHLY and FYNNEI. CDR3 length equals 15 residues. This CDR3 is CASSDSAGVNTEAFF. The CDR3 DNA reads TGTGCCAGCAGTGACTCGGCAGGGGTGAACACTGAAGCTTTCTTT.

A single count supports this clone. V and J are TRBV7-2 and TRBJ2-3, with 9 bases lining up with TRBD2. CDR3 length equals 16 residues. CDR1 SGHTA and CDR2 FQGNSA come from the germline V gene. J gave up 2 bases and V 4 bases, and 7 bases lay outside the gene matches. CDR3 region: CASSSFSGGPTDTQYF. CDR3 DNA: TGTGCCAGCAGCTCGTTTAGCGGGGGACCCACAGATACGCAGTATTTT.